A selection of T cell receptor beta chains follows, all from one sample in a study of regulatory T cells in long-lasting Graves disease. Via MiXCR, TCRdb re-called the multiplex PCR reads, giving one row per CDR3 protein. The data show 650,000 to 850,000 distinct CDR3 sequences, about 32% seen once. Sequencing used peripheral blood mononuclear cells (PBMCs), obtained when the disease was refractory, from a patient treated with antithyroid drugs. The receptors come from a female donor with Graves disease. Each CDR3 is given with its conserved first and last residue. The order of the fields is V gene, J gene, CDR3 length, CDR3 protein.

v_call: TRBV19; j_call: TRBJ1-4; cdr3_length: 13; cdr3_aa: CASSSTANEKLFF
v_call: TRBV30; j_call: TRBJ1-1; cdr3_length: 11; cdr3_aa: CAFRGNTEAFF
v_call: TRBV20-1; j_call: TRBJ1-1; cdr3_length: 15; cdr3_aa: CSARLMGQGSSEAFF
v_call: TRBV6-1; j_call: TRBJ1-1; cdr3_length: 15; cdr3_aa: CASERPTDGLGEAFF
v_call: TRBV7-9; j_call: TRBJ1-4; cdr3_length: 13; cdr3_aa: CASTEVTNEKLFF
v_call: TRBV28; j_call: TRBJ1-5; cdr3_length: 15; cdr3_aa: CASQAGAGKNQPQHF
v_call: TRBV12-3/TRBV12-4; j_call: TRBJ2-7; cdr3_length: 14; cdr3_aa: CASRLAGERNEQYF
v_call: TRBV29-1; j_call: TRBJ1-2; cdr3_length: 12; cdr3_aa: CSVAGQGSGYTF
v_call: TRBV7-9; j_call: TRBJ2-2; cdr3_length: 18; cdr3_aa: CASSYPTSGRAETGELFF
v_call: TRBV19; j_call: TRBJ1-1; cdr3_length: 15; cdr3_aa: CASSTHRGYNTEAFF
v_call: TRBV27; j_call: TRBJ1-1; cdr3_length: 15; cdr3_aa: CASRRRQGTRPEAFF
v_call: TRBV30; j_call: TRBJ2-7; cdr3_length: 15; cdr3_aa: CAWSVFGQGPYEQYF
v_call: TRBV9; j_call: TRBJ1-2; cdr3_length: 15; cdr3_aa: CASSVEMASNYGYTF
v_call: TRBV4-2; j_call: TRBJ1-2; cdr3_length: 15; cdr3_aa: CASSQVGPGGRGYTF
v_call: TRBV11-1; j_call: TRBJ2-3; cdr3_length: 13; cdr3_aa: CASSITRTDTQYF
v_call: TRBV29-1; j_call: TRBJ2-2; cdr3_length: 17; cdr3_aa: CSVEATTSGRAVGELFF
v_call: TRBV11-2; j_call: TRBJ2-7; cdr3_length: 18; cdr3_aa: CASSLDTSGTPGLYEQYF
v_call: TRBV20-1; j_call: TRBJ2-5; cdr3_length: 16; cdr3_aa: CSAPPSDRAGKETQYF
v_call: TRBV7-9; j_call: TRBJ2-5; cdr3_length: 14; cdr3_aa: CASSTRGQQETQYF
v_call: TRBV6-1; j_call: TRBJ1-4; cdr3_length: 14; cdr3_aa: CASSSGTGPEKLFF
v_call: TRBV7-9; j_call: TRBJ2-7; cdr3_length: 14; cdr3_aa: CASSLVSRGHEQYF
v_call: TRBV28; j_call: TRBJ2-7; cdr3_length: 15; cdr3_aa: CASSSTWDTIYEQYF
v_call: TRBV10-3; j_call: TRBJ1-1; cdr3_length: 14; cdr3_aa: CAIKPGTVGTEAFF
v_call: TRBV6-2/TRBV6-3; j_call: TRBJ1-5; cdr3_length: 15; cdr3_aa: CASSESQGLAQPQHF
v_call: TRBV19; j_call: TRBJ1-6; cdr3_length: 13; cdr3_aa: CASSRAGWSPLHF
v_call: TRBV12-3/TRBV12-4; j_call: TRBJ2-2; cdr3_length: 13; cdr3_aa: CASSLMESGELFF
v_call: TRBV2; j_call: TRBJ2-5; cdr3_length: 13; cdr3_aa: CASSEVSGGTQYF
v_call: TRBV6-1; j_call: TRBJ1-1; cdr3_length: 14; cdr3_aa: CASSLQHSSTEAFF
v_call: TRBV29-1; j_call: TRBJ2-1; cdr3_length: 17; cdr3_aa: CSVVGVSGRAGYNEQFF
v_call: TRBV27; j_call: TRBJ1-2; cdr3_length: 15; cdr3_aa: CASSLRTGVPYGYTF
v_call: TRBV5-4; j_call: TRBJ1-1; cdr3_length: 15; cdr3_aa: CASSFRQPMNTEAFF
v_call: TRBV20-1; j_call: TRBJ2-7; cdr3_length: 15; cdr3_aa: CSARDQGLSSYEQYF
v_call: TRBV2; j_call: TRBJ2-4; cdr3_length: 17; cdr3_aa: CASSDKTEGAAKNIQYF
v_call: TRBV2; j_call: TRBJ1-4; cdr3_length: 14; cdr3_aa: CASSLTVINEKLFF
v_call: TRBV7-9; j_call: TRBJ1-2; cdr3_length: 12; cdr3_aa: CASSLLQAGYTF
v_call: TRBV12-5; j_call: TRBJ2-4; cdr3_length: 16; cdr3_aa: CASGLFRGGFQNIQYF
v_call: TRBV6-5; j_call: TRBJ1-2; cdr3_length: 16; cdr3_aa: CASSFSLPDRDYGYTF
v_call: TRBV12-3/TRBV12-4; j_call: TRBJ2-2; cdr3_length: 15; cdr3_aa: CASRRRDWQFGELFF
v_call: TRBV12-3/TRBV12-4; j_call: TRBJ1-2; cdr3_length: 15; cdr3_aa: CASSFDRRANYGYTF
v_call: TRBV7-2; j_call: TRBJ1-2; cdr3_length: 15; cdr3_aa: CASSLGQGPLYGYTF
v_call: TRBV9; j_call: TRBJ2-5; cdr3_length: 16; cdr3_aa: CASSVGTSGRRETQYF